Each of the 4 T cell receptor beta chains below was sequenced from the same sample in a study of T-cell reconstitution after alpha-beta-depleted transplantation in children. Construction of the TCRbeta library involved unique molecular identifiers. MiXCR was run by TCRdb on the PCR reads, yielding one entry per CDR3 protein. The sample lists around 87,000 distinct CDR3 sequences; roughly 8% were seen once. This material consisted of PBMCs from the stem cell graft donor, taken from the stem cell graft. Receptors originate from a human donor who donated a stem cell graft to a child with congenital amegakaryocytic thrombocytopenia.

This clonotype was seen many times. The chain uses TRBV12-3 or TRBV12-4 and TRBJ2-7; D is ambiguous. This CDR3 region has 13 residues. The ends were cut back, 6 bases at V and 6 bases at J, with 15 bases in the middle. In DNA form, the CDR3 reads TGTGCCAGCAGCTACGGGTCTAGTACCGAGCAGTACTTC. This gives the protein CASSYGSSTEQYF.

The sample holds many counts of this clonotype. The rearrangement links TRBV29-1 to TRBJ1-3; D is ambiguous. The CDR3 extends over 12 amino acids. Germline V gene lookup returns CDR1 SQVTM and CDR2 ANQGSEA. The V gene lost 4 bases and the J gene lost 1 base, with 5 bases spanning the gap. DNA for the CDR3: TGCAGCGTTGCCTATTCTGGAAACACCATATATTTT. This codes for CSVAYSGNTIYF.

V gene TRBV5-6 combines with J gene TRBJ2-7; the D gene is possibly TRBD1 (6 bases). The germline V and J ends were trimmed by 4 bases and 2 bases, with 10 bases remaining between them. CDR3 length: 13 residues. The germline gives CDR1 SGHDT, CDR2 YYEEEE. CDR3 residues: CASSPGHPYEQYF. CDR3 DNA sequence: TGTGCCAGCAGCCCGGGACACCCCTACGAGCAGTACTTC.

The chain is built from TRBV12-3 or TRBV12-4 and TRBJ2-6; D is possibly TRBD2 (6 bases). This CDR3 region has 18 residues. V lost 0 bases and J lost 0, with 12 bases in between. The CDR3 nucleotides are TGTGCCAGCAGTTTAGCGTCGGGAGCCTTCTCTGGGGCCAACGTCCTGACTTTC. Amino acids: CASSLASGAFSGANVLTF.